Sequencing of this T cell receptor beta chain was carried out in a study of shared clonotypes between healthy human individuals. This CDR3 comprises 14 residues. Germline CDR1 is SEHNR and CDR2 is FQNEAQ (reference sequence). V was pared by 1 base and J by 2 bases, with 9 bases between. Ten immunoSEQ deep assay plates were used to sequence unsorted PBMC DNA. Assay used: immunoSEQ multiplex PCR; TCRdb lists only in-frame clones, some missing. The data hold about half a million clones, with around 85% observed a single time. The receptor's source is a woman in her thirties or forties in good health. Some clones in this sample may be carry-over from other donors' samples. Sequenced sample: PBMCs. This chain connects TRBV7-9 to TRBJ2-7; D unresolved. CDR3 sequence reads: CASSLVVYPYEQYF. The CDR3, as DNA: TGTGCCAGCAGCTTAGTGGTATATCCCTACGAGCAGTACTTC.